A selection of T cell receptor beta chains follows, all from one sample in a study of blood T cell repertoires in COVID-19. TCRdb keeps only in-frame clones here, not all; method: immunoSEQ multiplex PCR. The table lists 100,000 to 120,000 clones, around 80% of them singletons. The sequenced sample consisted of peripheral blood. The source is a woman aged 80 or over with acute or convalescent COVID-19. Each CDR3 is given with its conserved first and last residue. Fields, in order: clone size, J gene, V gene, D gene, CDR3 protein, CDR3 DNA. The D gene is left open where the match is weak. The size field is filled for only some rows; it gives once, few, many or a size class.

clone_size: many
j_call: TRBJ1-3
v_call: TRBV29-1
d_call: TRBD1
cdr3_aa: CSVAGTGLSGNTIYF
cdr3_nt: TGCAGCGTTGCCGGGACAGGACTCTCTGGAAACACCATATATTTT

clone_size: NA
j_call: TRBJ2-1
v_call: TRBV5-1
d_call: NA
cdr3_aa: CASSQEGTPFNEQFF
cdr3_nt: TGCGCCAGCAGCCAGGAGGGGACTCCTTTCAATGAGCAGTTCTTC

clone_size: NA
j_call: TRBJ2-1
v_call: TRBV11-2
d_call: TRBD2
cdr3_aa: CASSQTGGPAYNEQFF
cdr3_nt: TGTGCCAGCAGCCAAACGGGAGGGCCGGCGTACAATGAGCAGTTCTTC

clone_size: NA
j_call: TRBJ2-3
v_call: TRBV4-1
d_call: TRBD2
cdr3_aa: CASSQDTSGRTDTQYF
cdr3_nt: TGCGCCAGCAGCCAAGATACTAGCGGGAGGACAGATACGCAGTATTTT

clone_size: NA
j_call: TRBJ1-2
v_call: TRBV29-1
d_call: TRBD1
cdr3_aa: CSVEVGFGQGSYGYTF
cdr3_nt: TGCAGCGTTGAGGTGGGCTTTGGACAGGGCAGCTATGGCTACACCTTC

clone_size: NA
j_call: TRBJ2-5
v_call: TRBV11-1
d_call: TRBD1
cdr3_aa: CASSLTDREWETQYF
cdr3_nt: TGTGCCAGCAGCTTGACAGACAGGGAGTGGGAGACCCAGTACTTC

clone_size: NA
j_call: TRBJ2-1
v_call: TRBV29-1
d_call: TRBD2
cdr3_aa: CSVEERGGRNEQFF
cdr3_nt: TGCAGCGTTGAAGAACGGGGGGGACGGAATGAGCAGTTCTTC

clone_size: NA
j_call: TRBJ2-1
v_call: TRBV19
d_call: NA
cdr3_aa: CASSGSGDPFNEQFF
cdr3_nt: TGTGCCAGTAGTGGTTCGGGGGATCCCTTCAATGAGCAGTTCTTC

clone_size: NA
j_call: TRBJ2-7
v_call: TRBV27
d_call: TRBD1
cdr3_aa: CASSLRDRDKVQYF
cdr3_nt: TGTGCCAGCAGTCTACGGGACAGAGACAAGGTTCAGTACTTC

clone_size: NA
j_call: TRBJ2-1
v_call: TRBV6-5
d_call: TRBD1
cdr3_aa: CASSLDRGRINEQFF
cdr3_nt: TGTGCCAGCAGCCTGGACAGGGGAAGAATCAATGAGCAGTTCTTC

clone_size: NA
j_call: TRBJ2-7
v_call: TRBV7-9
d_call: NA
cdr3_aa: CASSLVTVQGRYEQYF
cdr3_nt: TGTGCCAGCAGCTTAGTTACGGTACAGGGTCGCTACGAGCAGTACTTC

clone_size: NA
j_call: TRBJ2-7
v_call: TRBV27
d_call: NA
cdr3_aa: CASSHLARLSYEQYF
cdr3_nt: TGTGCCAGCAGCCACCTAGCGAGGCTGTCCTACGAGCAGTACTTC

clone_size: NA
j_call: TRBJ1-1
v_call: TRBV5-1
d_call: NA
cdr3_aa: CASSLAAQNTEAFF
cdr3_nt: TGCGCCAGCAGCTTGGCTGCACAGAACACTGAAGCTTTCTTT

clone_size: few
j_call: TRBJ1-3
v_call: TRBV3-1/TRBV3-2
d_call: NA
cdr3_aa: CASSPSRGNTIYF
cdr3_nt: TGTGCCAGCAGCCCCTCTAGGGGAAACACCATATATTTT

clone_size: NA
j_call: TRBJ2-5
v_call: TRBV9
d_call: NA
cdr3_aa: CASSVGSGWQETQYF
cdr3_nt: TGTGCCAGCAGCGTAGGAAGCGGGTGGCAAGAGACCCAGTACTTC

clone_size: NA
j_call: TRBJ1-2
v_call: TRBV5-1
d_call: NA
cdr3_aa: CASTPGPLGGNYGYTF
cdr3_nt: TGCGCCAGCACCCCAGGGCCCTTGGGGGGTAACTATGGCTACACCTTC

clone_size: NA
j_call: TRBJ2-3
v_call: TRBV6-5
d_call: NA
cdr3_aa: CASSSGTLNTDTQYF
cdr3_nt: TGTGCCAGCAGTTCCGGGACACTAAACACAGATACGCAGTATTTT

clone_size: NA
j_call: TRBJ2-4
v_call: TRBV5-1
d_call: TRBD1
cdr3_aa: CASRPGTGGNIQYF
cdr3_nt: TGCGCCAGCAGGCCCGGGACAGGGGGCAACATTCAGTACTTC

clone_size: NA
j_call: TRBJ2-3
v_call: TRBV1
d_call: NA
cdr3_aa: CTSSQDNVAKKGSGDTQYF
cdr3_nt: TGCACCAGCAGCCAAGATAATGTAGCGAAAAAGGGATCGGGAGATACGCAGTATTTT

clone_size: NA
j_call: TRBJ2-1
v_call: TRBV12-3/TRBV12-4
d_call: TRBD1
cdr3_aa: CASTAFGDSKQFF
cdr3_nt: TGTGCCAGCACTGCTTTTGGGGACAGCAAGCAGTTCTTC

clone_size: NA
j_call: TRBJ2-1
v_call: TRBV6-2/TRBV6-3
d_call: TRBD2
cdr3_aa: CASSSSGTSGSDEQFF
cdr3_nt: TGTGCCAGCAGTTCAAGTGGGACTAGCGGGAGCGATGAGCAGTTCTTC

clone_size: NA
j_call: TRBJ2-1
v_call: TRBV5-4
d_call: TRBD2
cdr3_aa: CASSLTSGRPSSYNEQFF
cdr3_nt: TGTGCCAGCAGCTTGACTAGCGGGAGGCCTAGCTCCTACAATGAGCAGTTCTTC

clone_size: NA
j_call: TRBJ1-2
v_call: TRBV18
d_call: NA
cdr3_aa: CASSPRGDAYGYTF
cdr3_nt: TGTGCCAGCTCACCCCGCGGGGACGCCTATGGCTACACCTTC

clone_size: NA
j_call: TRBJ2-7
v_call: TRBV7-9
d_call: TRBD1
cdr3_aa: CASSANRGEQYF
cdr3_nt: TGTGCCAGCAGCGCCAACAGGGGCGAGCAGTACTTC

clone_size: NA
j_call: TRBJ2-3
v_call: TRBV7-2
d_call: TRBD2
cdr3_aa: CASSLAEGLWYTQYF
cdr3_nt: TGTGCCAGCAGCTTAGCCGAGGGACTATGGTATACGCAGTATTTT

clone_size: NA
j_call: TRBJ1-2
v_call: TRBV28
d_call: NA
cdr3_aa: CASSTTGVGYTF
cdr3_nt: TGTGCCAGCAGTACGACGGGAGTTGGCTACACCTTC

clone_size: NA
j_call: TRBJ2-7
v_call: TRBV29-1
d_call: NA
cdr3_aa: CSVDIQGLGEQYF
cdr3_nt: TGCAGCGTTGATATACAGGGCTTAGGAGAGCAGTACTTC